This is a list of T cell receptor beta chains from one sample in a study of blood T cell repertoires in COVID-19. Only in-frame clones appear in the TCRdb table, and some are missing; sequencing was by immunoSEQ multiplex PCR. This sample carries about 170,000 clones, about 74% of them seen once, and the ten largest clones take about 3%. Sequencing used peripheral blood. The receptors here all came from a woman aged 80 or over with acute or convalescent COVID-19. The CDR3 runs from the conserved cysteine through the conserved F or W. The order of the fields is D gene, J gene, V gene, clone size, CDR3 DNA, CDR3 protein. A D gene is named only where the DNA matches it firmly. Clone size is shown for a subset of rows, as once, few, many or a class of expanded clone.

D: TRBD2; J: TRBJ2-1; V: TRBV5-5; size: .; DNA: TGTGCCAGCAGGCGGGGAGGGCAACCCGACAATGAGCAGTTCTTC; CDR3: CASRRGGQPDNEQFF
D: .; J: TRBJ1-3; V: TRBV19; size: few; DNA: TGTGCCAGTAGTATAGCATCACACTCTGGAAACACCATATATTTT; CDR3: CASSIASHSGNTIYF
D: .; J: TRBJ1-1; V: TRBV28; size: .; DNA: TGTGCCAGCAGTTTATCTGCAGGAGGAGGGGGGGACACTGAAGCTTTCTTT; CDR3: CASSLSAGGGGDTEAFF
D: .; J: TRBJ1-1; V: TRBV9; size: once; DNA: TGTGCCAGCAGCGTTTCCGGACAGCCTAACACTGAAGCTTTCTTT; CDR3: CASSVSGQPNTEAFF
D: .; J: TRBJ2-3; V: TRBV6-6; size: .; DNA: TGTGCCAGCAACGCGGGAACCACAGATACGCAGTATTTT; CDR3: CASNAGTTDTQYF
D: .; J: TRBJ2-7; V: TRBV7-9; size: .; DNA: TGTGCCAGCAGCTCACGAGGAGCTGAACAAGAGCAGTACTTC; CDR3: CASSSRGAEQEQYF
D: TRBD2; J: TRBJ2-3; V: TRBV9; size: .; DNA: TGTGCCAGCAGCGTGACTAGCGGGACTGGCACAGATACGCAGTATTTT; CDR3: CASSVTSGTGTDTQYF
D: .; J: TRBJ1-2; V: TRBV28; size: .; DNA: TGTGCCAGCAGTTTTGCGGGGCCGTACTATGGCTACACCTTC; CDR3: CASSFAGPYYGYTF
D: .; J: TRBJ1-1; V: TRBV3-1/TRBV3-2; size: once; DNA: TGTGCCAGCAGCCAAGAAGACAGGAAGAGTGAAGCTTTCTTT; CDR3: CASSQEDRKSEAFF
D: .; J: TRBJ2-7; V: TRBV10-3; size: .; DNA: TGTGCCATCAGTCTATCGGACTTCTCCCACTACGAGCAGTACTTC; CDR3: CAISLSDFSHYEQYF
D: TRBD1; J: TRBJ1-5; V: TRBV6-5; size: .; DNA: TGTGCCAGCAGCGAGGACAGGGGGAGGCATCAGCCCCAGCATTTT; CDR3: CASSEDRGRHQPQHF
D: TRBD1; J: TRBJ1-2; V: TRBV3-1/TRBV3-2; size: few; DNA: TGTGCCAGCAGCCAAGACTGGACAGGGGGTGGCTACACCTTC; CDR3: CASSQDWTGGGYTF
D: .; J: TRBJ1-1; V: TRBV30; size: .; DNA: TGTGCCTGGAGTGTACAAGAGAACACTGAAGCTTTCTTT; CDR3: CAWSVQENTEAFF
D: .; J: TRBJ1-1; V: TRBV4-2; size: .; DNA: TGTGCCAGCAGCCAAGGCCAGGGGTACACTGAAGCTTTCTTT; CDR3: CASSQGQGYTEAFF
D: TRBD1; J: TRBJ2-1; V: TRBV2; size: .; DNA: TGTGCCGGGCTGCTGACAGGGGTAGCGGATGAGCAGTTCTTC; CDR3: CAGLLTGVADEQFF
D: .; J: TRBJ1-5; V: TRBV4-1; size: .; DNA: TGCGCCAGCAGCCAAGACCGGGGGGGAGAGAGCAATCAGCCCCAGCATTTT; CDR3: CASSQDRGGESNQPQHF
D: .; J: TRBJ1-3; V: TRBV25-1; size: .; DNA: TGTGCCAGCACGGAGGCGGGCGGAAACACCATATATTTT; CDR3: CASTEAGGNTIYF
D: TRBD2; J: TRBJ2-1; V: TRBV3-1/TRBV3-2; size: .; DNA: TGTGCCAGCAGCCAAGACGCGACGGGAGGTGGCGATGAGCAGTTCTTC; CDR3: CASSQDATGGGDEQFF
D: .; J: TRBJ1-5; V: TRBV30; size: few; DNA: TGTGCCTGGAGTCCAGGGGCCCTCGGGGGCAATCAGCCCCAGCATTTT; CDR3: CAWSPGALGGNQPQHF
D: TRBD2; J: TRBJ2-1; V: TRBV7-9; size: few; DNA: TGTGCCAGCAGCTTAGTGCAGTTAGCGGGAGTCAGGAATGAGCAGTTCTTC; CDR3: CASSLVQLAGVRNEQFF
D: TRBD2; J: TRBJ2-2; V: TRBV7-2; size: .; DNA: TGTGCCAGCAGCCCGAGACTAGCGGGGAACACCGGGGAGCTGTTTTTT; CDR3: CASSPRLAGNTGELFF
D: .; J: TRBJ1-4; V: TRBV5-8; size: .; DNA: TGTGCCAGCAGCTTCCCCGGGACTCCTAATGAAAAACTGTTTTTT; CDR3: CASSFPGTPNEKLFF
D: .; J: TRBJ1-5; V: TRBV30; size: few; DNA: TGTGCCTGGAACAGGGAGTCGAGCAATCAGCCCCAGCATTTT; CDR3: CAWNRESSNQPQHF
D: .; J: TRBJ2-1; V: TRBV6-5; size: .; DNA: TGTGCCAGCACTCCAACCGGGTCCTCCTACAATGAGCAGTTCTTC; CDR3: CASTPTGSSYNEQFF
D: TRBD1; J: TRBJ1-3; V: TRBV5-1; size: .; DNA: TGCGCCAGCAGCCCGACAGGGGAACTTTGGGGAAACACCATATATTTT; CDR3: CASSPTGELWGNTIYF
D: TRBD2; J: TRBJ2-2; V: TRBV4-1; size: medium-sized; DNA: TGCGCCAGTTATACGGGAGGGCCAACCGGGGAGCTGTTTTTT; CDR3: CASYTGGPTGELFF
D: .; J: TRBJ1-5; V: TRBV21-1; size: few; DNA: TGTGCCAGCGCCGGGACAGGGCATCAGCCCCAGCATTTT; CDR3: CASAGTGHQPQHF
D: TRBD1; J: TRBJ1-4; V: TRBV6-5; size: few; DNA: TGTGCCAGCCACCCCCGGGACAGGGTTAATGAAAAACTGTTTTTT; CDR3: CASHPRDRVNEKLFF
D: TRBD2; J: TRBJ2-5; V: TRBV5-8; size: .; DNA: TGTGCCAGCAGCTTGGCTCTTGCGGGAGGGGTTGCGGAGACCCAGTACTTC; CDR3: CASSLALAGGVAETQYF
D: TRBD1; J: TRBJ2-3; V: TRBV24-1; size: .; DNA: TGTGCCACCAGTGATGGGGGACAGGGGACAGATACGCAGTATTTT; CDR3: CATSDGGQGTDTQYF
D: TRBD2; J: TRBJ2-7; V: TRBV6-5; size: .; DNA: TGTGCCAGCAGCTCTCTAGCGGGAGGGACCTACGAGCAGTACTTC; CDR3: CASSSLAGGTYEQYF
D: TRBD1; J: TRBJ1-5; V: TRBV19; size: .; DNA: TGTGCCAGTAGTACCGGGACAGGGTTACAGCCCCAGCATTTT; CDR3: CASSTGTGLQPQHF
D: .; J: TRBJ1-1; V: TRBV29-1; size: .; DNA: TGCAGCGTCCGAGAACAGGAGAACACTGAAGCTTTCTTT; CDR3: CSVREQENTEAFF
D: .; J: TRBJ2-3; V: TRBV9; size: once; DNA: TGTGCCAGCAGCGTCAAAACAGGCACAGATACGCAGTATTTT; CDR3: CASSVKTGTDTQYF
D: .; J: TRBJ1-1; V: TRBV4-3; size: .; DNA: TGCGCCAGCAGCCAAGGGACAGTAAACACTGAAGCTTTCTTT; CDR3: CASSQGTVNTEAFF